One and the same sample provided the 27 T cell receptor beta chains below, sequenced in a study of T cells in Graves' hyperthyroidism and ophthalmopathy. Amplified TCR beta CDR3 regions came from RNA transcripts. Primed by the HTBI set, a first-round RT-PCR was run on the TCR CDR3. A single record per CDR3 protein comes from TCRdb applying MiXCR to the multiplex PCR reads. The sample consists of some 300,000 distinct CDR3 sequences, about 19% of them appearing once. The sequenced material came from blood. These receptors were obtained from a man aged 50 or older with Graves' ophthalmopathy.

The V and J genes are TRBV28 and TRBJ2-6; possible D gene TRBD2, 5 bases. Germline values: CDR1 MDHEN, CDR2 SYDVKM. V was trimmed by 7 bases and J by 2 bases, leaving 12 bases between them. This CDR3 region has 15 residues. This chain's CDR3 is CASIPSGTGANVLTF. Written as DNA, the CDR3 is TGTGCCAGCATCCCGTCGGGAACTGGGGCCAACGTCCTGACTTTC. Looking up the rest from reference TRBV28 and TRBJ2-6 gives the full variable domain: DVKVTQSSRYLVKRTGEKVFLECVQDMDHENMFWYRQDPGLGLRLIYFSYDVKMKEKGDIPEGYSVSREKKERFSLILESASTNQTSMYLCASIPSGTGANVLTFGAGSRLTVL.

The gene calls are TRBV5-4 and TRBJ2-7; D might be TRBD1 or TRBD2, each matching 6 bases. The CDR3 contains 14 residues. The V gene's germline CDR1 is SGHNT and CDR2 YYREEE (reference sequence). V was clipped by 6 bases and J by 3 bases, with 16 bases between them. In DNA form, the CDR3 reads TGTGCCAGCACCACCACGGGGGCCAGCTACGAGCAGTACTTC. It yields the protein CASTTTGASYEQYF. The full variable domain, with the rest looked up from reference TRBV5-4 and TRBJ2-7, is ETGVTQSPTHLIKTRGQQVTLRCSSQSGHNTVSWYQQALGQGPQFIFQYYREEENGRGNFPPRFSGLQFPNYSSELNVNALELDDSALYLCASTTTGASYEQYFGPGTRLTVT.

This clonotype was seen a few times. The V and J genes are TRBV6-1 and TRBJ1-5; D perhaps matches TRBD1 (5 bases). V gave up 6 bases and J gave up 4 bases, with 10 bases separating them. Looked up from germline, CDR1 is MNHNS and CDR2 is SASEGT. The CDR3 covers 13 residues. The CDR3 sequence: CASRPRGNQPQHF. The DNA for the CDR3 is TGTGCCAGCAGACCGAGGGGAAATCAGCCCCAGCATTTT.

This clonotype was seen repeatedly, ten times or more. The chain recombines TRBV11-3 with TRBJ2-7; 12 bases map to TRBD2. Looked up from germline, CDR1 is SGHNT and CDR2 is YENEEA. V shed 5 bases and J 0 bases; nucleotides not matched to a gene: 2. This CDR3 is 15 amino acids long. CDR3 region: CASSVTSGSSYEQYF. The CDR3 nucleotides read TGTGCCAGCAGCGTGACTAGCGGGAGCTCCTACGAGCAGTACTTC.

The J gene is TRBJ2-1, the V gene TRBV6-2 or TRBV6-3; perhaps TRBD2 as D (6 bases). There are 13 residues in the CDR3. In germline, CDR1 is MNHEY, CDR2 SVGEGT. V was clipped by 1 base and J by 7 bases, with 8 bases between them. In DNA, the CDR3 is TGTGCCAGCAGTTACTTGGCGGGGAATGAGCAGTTCTTC. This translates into CASSYLAGNEQFF.

As DNA, the CDR3 is TGCAGTGCTGGAACCGGGACAGCGAGATTAAATTCACCCCTCCACTTT. It is translated as CSAGTGTARLNSPLHF. The V call is TRBV20-1, the J call TRBJ1-6; TRBD1 matches at 7 bases. This CDR3 region has 16 residues. Trimming took 5 bases from V and 7 from J; bases not matched to a gene: 14. Germline V gene data show CDR1 as DFQATT and CDR2 as SNEGSKA (reference sequence).

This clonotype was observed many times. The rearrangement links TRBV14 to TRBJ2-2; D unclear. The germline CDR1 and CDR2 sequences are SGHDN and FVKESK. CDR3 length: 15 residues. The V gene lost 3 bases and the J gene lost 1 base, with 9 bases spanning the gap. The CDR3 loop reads CASSQVRQNTGELFF. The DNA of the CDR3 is TGTGCCAGCAGCCAGGTCAGACAGAACACCGGGGAGCTGTTTTTT. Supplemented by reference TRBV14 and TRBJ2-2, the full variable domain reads EAGVTQFPSHSVIEKGQTVTLRCDPISGHDNLYWYRRVMGKEIKFLLHFVKESKQDESGMPNNRFLAERTGGTYSTLKVQPAELEDSGVYFCASSQVRQNTGELFFGEGSRLTVL.

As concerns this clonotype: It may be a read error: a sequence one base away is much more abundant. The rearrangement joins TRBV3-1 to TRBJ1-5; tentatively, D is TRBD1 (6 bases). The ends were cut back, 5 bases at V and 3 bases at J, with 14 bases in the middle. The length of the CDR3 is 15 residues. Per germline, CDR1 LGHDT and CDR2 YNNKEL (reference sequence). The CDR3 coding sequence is TGTGCCAGCAGCGAAAGGGGGGGGCTCAATCAGCCCCAGCATTTT. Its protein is CASSERGGLNQPQHF.

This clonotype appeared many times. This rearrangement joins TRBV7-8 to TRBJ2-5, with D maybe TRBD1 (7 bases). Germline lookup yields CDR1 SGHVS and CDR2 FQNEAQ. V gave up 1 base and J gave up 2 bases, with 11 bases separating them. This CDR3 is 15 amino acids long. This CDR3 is CASSLGAGGQETQYF. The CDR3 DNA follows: TGTGCCAGCAGCTTAGGGGCAGGGGGGCAAGAGACCCAGTACTTC.

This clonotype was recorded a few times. The CDR3 spells CASSFYPGTANHQNTEAFF. The CDR3, as DNA: TGTGCCAGCAGTTTTTATCCCGGGACCGCTAACCACCAGAACACTGAAGCTTTCTTT. The V gene is TRBV28, the J gene TRBJ1-1; D perhaps matches TRBD1 (5 bases). V was pared by 3 bases and J by 1 base, with 24 bases between. This CDR3 region has 19 residues. CDR1 is MDHEN and CDR2 is SYDVKM in the germline V gene.

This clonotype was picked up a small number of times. The CDR3 loop reads CASSLQGAASEQYF. The CDR3 nucleotides read TGTGCCAGCAGTTTACAGGGGGCGGCGAGCGAGCAGTACTTC. J is TRBJ2-7 and V is TRBV12-3 or TRBV12-4; TRBD1 agrees at 8 bases. The CDR3 is made up of 14 amino acids. J lost 6 bases, V lost 2 bases, and 6 bases had no gene match.

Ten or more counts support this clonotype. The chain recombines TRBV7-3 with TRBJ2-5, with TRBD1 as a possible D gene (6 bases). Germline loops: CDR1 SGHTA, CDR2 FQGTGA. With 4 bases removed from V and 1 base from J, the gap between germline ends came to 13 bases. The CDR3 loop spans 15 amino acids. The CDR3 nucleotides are TGTGCCAGCAGCTCGACAGGTTGGGCCCAAGAGACCCAGTACTTC. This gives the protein CASSSTGWAQETQYF.

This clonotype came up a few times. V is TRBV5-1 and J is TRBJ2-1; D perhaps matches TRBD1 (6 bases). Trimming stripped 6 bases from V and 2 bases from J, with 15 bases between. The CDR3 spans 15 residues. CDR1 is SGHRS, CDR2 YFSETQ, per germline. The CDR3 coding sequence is TGCGCCAGCAAAAACGGGCAGGGGACCTACAATGAGCAGTTCTTC. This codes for CASKNGQGTYNEQFF.

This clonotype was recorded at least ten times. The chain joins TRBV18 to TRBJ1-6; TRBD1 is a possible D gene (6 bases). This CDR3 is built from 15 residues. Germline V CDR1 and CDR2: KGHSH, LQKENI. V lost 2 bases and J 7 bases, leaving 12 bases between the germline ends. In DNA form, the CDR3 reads TGTGCCAGCTCACCAAGCAGGGGCGAAAATTCACCCCTCCACTTT. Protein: CASSPSRGENSPLHF.

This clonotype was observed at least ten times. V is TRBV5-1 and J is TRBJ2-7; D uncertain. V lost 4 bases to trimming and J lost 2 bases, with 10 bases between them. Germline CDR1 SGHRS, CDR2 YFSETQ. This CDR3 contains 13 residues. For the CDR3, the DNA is TGCGCCAGCAGCCGAACTTATCCCTACGAGCAGTACTTC. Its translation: CASSRTYPYEQYF.

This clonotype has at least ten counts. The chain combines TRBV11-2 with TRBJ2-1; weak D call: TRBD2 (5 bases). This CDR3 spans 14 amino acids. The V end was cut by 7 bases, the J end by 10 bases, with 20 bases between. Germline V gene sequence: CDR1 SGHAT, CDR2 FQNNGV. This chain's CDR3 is CASIQTHGVGEQFF. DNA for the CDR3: TGTGCCAGCATCCAGACGCACGGGGTAGGGGAGCAGTTCTTC.

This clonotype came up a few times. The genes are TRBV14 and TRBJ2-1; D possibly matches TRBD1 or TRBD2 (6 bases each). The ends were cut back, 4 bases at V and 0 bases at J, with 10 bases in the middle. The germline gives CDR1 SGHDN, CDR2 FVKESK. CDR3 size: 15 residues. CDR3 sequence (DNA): TGTGCCAGCAGCCGGGGGGCAGGCTCCTACAATGAGCAGTTCTTC. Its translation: CASSRGAGSYNEQFF.

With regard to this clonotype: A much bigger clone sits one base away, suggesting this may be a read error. Written as DNA, the CDR3 is TGTGCCAGCAGTTCTCATCGGAGGGGGCCGTGGCAGCCCCAGCATTTT. The encoded protein is CASSSHRRGPWQPQHF. The rearrangement links TRBV28 to TRBJ1-5, with 7 bases fitting TRBD1. There are 16 residues in the CDR3. After removal of 4 bases from V and 7 bases from J, the junction contained 13 bases not matched to a gene. Germline CDR1 and CDR2: MDHEN and SYDVKM. The whole variable domain, remainder taken from reference TRBV28 and TRBJ1-5, is DVKVTQSSRYLVKRTGEKVFLECVQDMDHENMFWYRQDPGLGLRLIYFSYDVKMKEKGDIPEGYSVSREKKERFSLILESASTNQTSMYLCASSSHRRGPWQPQHFGDGTRLSIL.

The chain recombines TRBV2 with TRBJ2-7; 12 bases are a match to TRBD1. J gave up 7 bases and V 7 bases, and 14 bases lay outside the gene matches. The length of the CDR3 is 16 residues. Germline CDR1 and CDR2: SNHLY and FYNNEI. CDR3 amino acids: CASNFRDRGQGIEQYF. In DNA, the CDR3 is TGTGCCAGCAACTTCCGGGACAGGGGGCAGGGAATTGAGCAGTACTTC.

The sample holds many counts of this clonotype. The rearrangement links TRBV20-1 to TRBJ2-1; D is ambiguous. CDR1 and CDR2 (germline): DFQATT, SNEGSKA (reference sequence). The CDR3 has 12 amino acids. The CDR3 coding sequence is TGCACCGCTGTGCCTGACTACAATGAGCAGTTCTTC. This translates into CTAVPDYNEQFF.

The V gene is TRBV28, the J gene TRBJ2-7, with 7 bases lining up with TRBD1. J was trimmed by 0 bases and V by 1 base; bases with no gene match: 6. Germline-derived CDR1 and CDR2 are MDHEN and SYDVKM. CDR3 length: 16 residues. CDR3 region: CASSLLGRGFSYEQYF. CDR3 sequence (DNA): TGTGCCAGCAGTTTATTGGGCAGGGGGTTCTCCTACGAGCAGTACTTC.

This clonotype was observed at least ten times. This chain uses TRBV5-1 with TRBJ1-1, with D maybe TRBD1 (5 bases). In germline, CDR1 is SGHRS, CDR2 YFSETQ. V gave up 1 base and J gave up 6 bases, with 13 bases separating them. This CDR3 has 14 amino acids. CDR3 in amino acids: CASSLIGGNAEAFF. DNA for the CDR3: TGCGCCAGCAGCTTGATTGGGGGTAACGCTGAAGCTTTCTTT.

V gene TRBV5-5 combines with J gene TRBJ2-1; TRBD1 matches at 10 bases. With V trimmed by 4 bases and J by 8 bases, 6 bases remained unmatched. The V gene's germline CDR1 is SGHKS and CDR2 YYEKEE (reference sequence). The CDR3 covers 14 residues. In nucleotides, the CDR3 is TGTGCCAGCAGCCCTGGACAGGGGGGAGATGAGCAGTTCTTC. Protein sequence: CASSPGQGGDEQFF.

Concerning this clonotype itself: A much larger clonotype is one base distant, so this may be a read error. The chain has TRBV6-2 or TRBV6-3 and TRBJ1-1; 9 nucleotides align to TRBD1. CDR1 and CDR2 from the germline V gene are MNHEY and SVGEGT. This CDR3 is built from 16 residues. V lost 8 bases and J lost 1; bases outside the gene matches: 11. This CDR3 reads CASGRPGTGTNTEAFF. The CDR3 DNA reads TGTGCCAGCGGCCGTCCCGGGACAGGGACGAACACTGAAGCTTTCTTT.

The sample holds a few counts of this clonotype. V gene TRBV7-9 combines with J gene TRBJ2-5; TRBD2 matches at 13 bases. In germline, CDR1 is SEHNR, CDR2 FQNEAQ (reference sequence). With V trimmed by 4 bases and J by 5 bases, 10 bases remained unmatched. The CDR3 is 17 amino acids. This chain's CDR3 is CASSSRLAGGMGETQYF. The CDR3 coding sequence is TGTGCCAGCAGCTCCCGACTAGCGGGAGGTATGGGGGAGACCCAGTACTTC.

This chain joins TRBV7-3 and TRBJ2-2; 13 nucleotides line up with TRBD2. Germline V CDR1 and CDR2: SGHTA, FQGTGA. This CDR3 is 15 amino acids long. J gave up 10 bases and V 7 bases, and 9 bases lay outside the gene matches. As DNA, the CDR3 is TGTGCCAGCACACGGACTAGCGGGAGTGGCGAGGAGCTGTTTTTT. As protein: CASTRTSGSGEELFF.

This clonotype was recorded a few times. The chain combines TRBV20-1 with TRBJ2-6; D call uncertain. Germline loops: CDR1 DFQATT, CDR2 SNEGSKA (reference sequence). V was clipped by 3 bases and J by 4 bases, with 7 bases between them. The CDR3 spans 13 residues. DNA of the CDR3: TGCAGTGCTAGTCCTACAGGGGCCAACGTCCTGACTTTC. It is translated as CSASPTGANVLTF.